What follows are 27 T cell receptor beta chains derived from one specimen sequenced in a study of patients and donors after allogeneic stem cell transplantation. A single record per CDR3 protein comes from TCRdb applying MiXCR to the RT-PCR reads. The table records approximately 200,000 distinct CDR3 sequences, more than 35% of them present only once. The material sequenced was blood, either unsorted or a sorted T cell fraction (not recorded which). Receptors originate from a human donor who was either an allogeneic HSCT recipient or a stem cell or donor lymphocyte infusion donor (not recorded which). It is not recorded whose cells these are; they may come from a transplant donor.

The CDR3: CASWGGGVETQYF. In DNA form, the CDR3 reads TGTGCCTCGTGGGGGGGTGGGGTAGAGACCCAGTACTTC. The chain combines TRBV27 with TRBJ2-5, with 7 bases lining up with TRBD2. Per the germline V gene, CDR1 is MNHEY and CDR2 is SMNVEV (reference sequence). Trimming took 11 bases from V and 4 from J; bases not matched to a gene: 10. The CDR3 runs to 13 residues.

This clonotype came up a few times. The gene calls are TRBV7-2 and TRBJ2-5, with a tentative D call TRBD2 (7 bases). The ends were cut back, 5 bases at V and 7 bases at J, with 17 bases in the middle. Germline V gene sequence: CDR1 SGHTA, CDR2 FQGNSA. The CDR3 consists of 14 residues. This chain's CDR3 is CASSQDGGRATQYF. The CDR3 DNA sequence: TGTGCCAGCAGCCAAGACGGGGGGCGAGCGACCCAGTACTTC.

This clonotype was seen only a few times. J is TRBJ1-1 and V is TRBV28; D unclear. Germline assignment: CDR1 MDHEN and CDR2 SYDVKM. This CDR3 contains 11 residues. The V end lost 6 bases, the J end lost 2 bases, and 4 bases lay between the germline ends. CDR3 sequence reads: CASRHNTEAFF. CDR3 coding DNA: TGTGCCAGCAGACATAACACTGAAGCTTTCTTT. The variable domain in full, with the rest retrieved from reference TRBV28 and TRBJ1-1, is DVKVTQSSRYLVKRTGEKVFLECVQDMDHENMFWYRQDPGLGLRLIYFSYDVKMKEKGDIPEGYSVSREKKERFSLILESASTNQTSMYLCASRHNTEAFFGQGTRLTVV.

The sample holds a few counts of this clonotype. This chain connects TRBV27 to TRBJ1-1, with D uncertain. The CDR3 has 14 residues. Germline V lookup: CDR1 MNHEY, CDR2 SMNVEV (reference sequence). With 0 bases removed from V and 1 base from J, the gap between germline ends came to 6 bases. CDR3 region: CASSLSNQNTEAFF. In DNA, the CDR3 is TGTGCCAGCAGTTTATCGAACCAGAACACTGAAGCTTTCTTT.

Only a few counts were recorded for this clonotype. V gene TRBV20-1 combines with J gene TRBJ1-6; TRBD1 matches 8 bases. The junction had 15 bases not matched to a gene; V was cut back by 6 bases and J by 11 bases. The CDR3 spans 15 residues. Germline V gives CDR1 DFQATT, CDR2 SNEGSKA (reference sequence). The CDR3 sequence is CSAGGSTGAGAPLHF. CDR3 bases: TGCAGTGCAGGAGGATCGACAGGGGCTGGTGCACCCCTCCACTTT.

The V gene is TRBV4-2, the J gene TRBJ2-3, with a weak D call TRBD2 (6 bases). Germline CDR1 LGHNA, CDR2 YNFKEQ. Trimming removed 1 base from V and 9 bases from J, with 14 bases in between. The CDR3 is 14 amino acids. The CDR3 loop reads CASSQGNLRGTQYF. The CDR3 DNA sequence: TGTGCCAGCAGCCAAGGAAATCTCCGGGGGACGCAGTATTTT.

The chain couples TRBV12-3 or TRBV12-4 to TRBJ1-4; no clear D gene. CDR3 size: 18 residues. Trimming stripped 1 base from V and 0 bases from J, with 15 bases between. The CDR3 DNA follows: TGTGCCAGCAGTTTAGGGGCCCTCAGAGCTGCAACTAATGAAAAACTGTTTTTT. It translates to CASSLGALRAATNEKLFF.

This chain connects TRBV3-1 to TRBJ2-1; D remains ambiguous. In germline, CDR1 is LGHDT, CDR2 YNNKEL (reference sequence). The CDR3 has 15 amino acids. Between the trimmed V and J ends, which lost 4 bases and 5 bases, there was a span of 15 bases. The CDR3 region has the DNA TGTGCCAGCAGCCTGCTGTGGGGATGGGACAATGAGCAGTTCTTC. The encoded protein is CASSLLWGWDNEQFF.

This sequence joins TRBV9 and TRBJ2-7; D ambiguous. Trimming left V 0 bases short and J 0 bases short, with 10 bases between. The CDR3 has 15 residues. Germline CDR1 and CDR2: SGDLS and YYNGEE. The CDR3 loop reads CASSVGSFSSYEQYF. The DNA of the CDR3 is TGTGCCAGCAGCGTAGGCAGCTTCAGCTCCTACGAGCAGTACTTC.

The V and J genes are TRBV29-1 and TRBJ2-5, with 10 nucleotides matching TRBD1. CDR3 length: 17 residues. Germline trimming cut 0 bases from V and 1 base from J; bases unmatched to any gene: 8. The germline CDR1 and CDR2 sequences are SQVTM and ANQGSEA. The CDR3 spells CSVEDPPGQGFQETQYF. The CDR3 nucleotides read TGCAGCGTTGAAGATCCACCGGGACAGGGGTTCCAAGAGACCCAGTACTTC.

V and J are TRBV5-5 and TRBJ2-7, with a tentative D call TRBD2 (5 bases). The CDR3 extends over 17 amino acids. Per the germline V gene, CDR1 is SGHKS and CDR2 is YYEKEE (reference sequence). The V end was cut by 2 bases, the J end by 0 bases, with 18 bases between. CDR3 residues: CASSLALLVGFSYEQYF. The DNA for the CDR3 is TGTGCCAGCAGCTTAGCTCTACTAGTCGGCTTCTCCTACGAGCAGTACTTC.

The rearrangement links TRBV10-3 to TRBJ2-1; 10 nucleotides line up with TRBD2. This CDR3 region has 17 residues. The V and J ends lost 6 bases and 5 bases, in that order; junction bases with no gene match: 13. The germline CDR1 and CDR2 sequences are ENHRY and SYGVKD. CDR3 sequence: CAIRPSVFLAGDNEQFF. The CDR3 DNA follows: TGTGCCATCAGGCCGAGCGTGTTTCTAGCGGGGGACAATGAGCAGTTCTTC.

The V call is TRBV5-6, the J call TRBJ1-1; TRBD1 agrees at 7 bases. Germline CDR1 reads SGHDT; CDR2 reads YYEEEE. This CDR3 has 15 amino acids. J gave up 0 bases and V 4 bases, and 6 bases lay outside the gene matches. CDR3 protein: CASSPGTVMNTEAFF. As DNA, the CDR3 is TGTGCCAGCAGCCCGGGGACAGTCATGAACACTGAAGCTTTCTTT.

This CDR3 reads CASSSDRFNEQFF. DNA of the CDR3: TGTGCCAGCAGTTCCGACAGGTTCAATGAGCAGTTCTTC. The chain uses TRBV6-2 or TRBV6-3 and TRBJ2-1; maybe TRBD1 (6 bases). V lost 4 bases and J 6 bases, leaving 10 bases between the germline ends. Germline CDR1 and CDR2: MNHEY and SVGEGT. The CDR3 is made up of 13 amino acids.

Only a few counts were recorded for this clonotype. The chain has TRBV27 and TRBJ2-7, with 13 bases identical to TRBD2. Losses at the gene ends were 10 bases for V and 2 bases for J; bases not matched to a gene: 5. Germline V gives CDR1 MNHEY, CDR2 SMNVEV (reference sequence). The CDR3 loop spans 14 amino acids. The CDR3 loop reads CATGTSGDTYEQYF. CDR3 DNA: TGTGCCACCGGGACTAGCGGGGATACCTACGAGCAGTACTTC.

This clonotype has only a few counts. CDR3 residues: CASSQPTEGEKLFF. The CDR3 region has the DNA TGTGCCAGCTCACAGCCGACAGAGGGTGAAAAACTGTTTTTT. The chain is built from TRBV18 and TRBJ1-4, with a tentative D call TRBD1 (5 bases). Trimming pared 4 bases from V and 7 bases from J, leaving 13 bases between. CDR1 is KGHSH, CDR2 LQKENI, per germline. The CDR3 runs 14 residues.

The chain uses TRBV6-2 or TRBV6-3 and TRBJ1-5, with no clear D. V dropped 6 bases and J dropped 4 bases, with 13 bases sitting between them. CDR1 MNHEY and CDR2 SVGEGT come from the germline V gene. The CDR3 loop spans 14 amino acids. CDR3 nucleotides: TGTGCCAGCAGCTTATGGGGTTTTAATCAGCCCCAGCATTTT. Translating gives CASSLWGFNQPQHF.

A single count supports this clonotype. The genes are TRBV30 and TRBJ2-1, with D uncertain. CDR3 length: 12 residues. Trimming left V 1 base short and J 9 bases short, with 10 bases between. The germline V gene encodes CDR1 GTSNPN and CDR2 SVGIG (reference sequence). For the CDR3, the DNA is TGTGCCTGGAGTGGACGAGCCTTTGAGCAGTTCTTC. This gives the protein CAWSGRAFEQFF.

The rearrangement joins TRBV6-5 to TRBJ2-3; D remains unclear. CDR1 and CDR2 from the germline V gene are MNHEY and SVGAGI. V dropped 2 bases and J dropped 0 bases, with 12 bases sitting between them. The CDR3 extends over 16 amino acids. The CDR3 DNA follows: TGTGCCAGCAGTTACCGAGCCGAAGTTAGCACAGATACGCAGTATTTT. It is translated as CASSYRAEVSTDTQYF.

As to this clonotype: At one end the junction does not follow the germline gene, possibly because of a read error. The V and J genes are TRBV6-2 or TRBV6-3 and TRBJ1-1, with no clear D. The germline gives CDR1 MNHEY, CDR2 SVGEGT. This CDR3 is built from 13 residues. The CDR3 region has the DNA TGTGCCACCAGTCCGAGTGGGCCTCGGGAAGCTTTCTTT. Translating it yields CATSPSGPREAFF.

Only a few counts were recorded for this clonotype. J is TRBJ1-1 and V is TRBV27, with a possible D match to TRBD1 (6 bases). The CDR3 length is 15 residues. Trimming stripped 4 bases from V and 4 bases from J, with 16 bases between. In germline, CDR1 is MNHEY, CDR2 SMNVEV (reference sequence). CDR3 region: CASSSYRALSTEAFF. CDR3 sequence (DNA): TGTGCCAGCAGTTCTTACAGGGCTCTTAGCACTGAAGCTTTCTTT.

This clonotype appeared a few times. The chain recombines TRBV12-3 or TRBV12-4 with TRBJ1-2; TRBD1 is a possible D gene (5 bases). This CDR3 comprises 13 residues. V was shortened by 6 bases and J by 6 bases, with 14 bases between the two germline ends. CDR3 sequence reads: CASSLDIVDGYTF. The CDR3 coding sequence is TGTGCCAGCAGCCTGGACATAGTAGATGGCTACACCTTC.

The chain recombines TRBV6-5 with TRBJ1-1; tentatively, D is TRBD1 (5 bases). V shed 2 bases and J shed 5 bases, with 18 bases lying between them. The length of the CDR3 is 16 residues. Germline V gene lookup returns CDR1 MNHEY and CDR2 SVGAGI. CDR3 sequence (DNA): TGTGCCAGCAGTTACGAGGACACCGCGACGGGGACTGAAGCTTTCTTT. It encodes CASSYEDTATGTEAFF.

V is TRBV12-3 or TRBV12-4 and J is TRBJ2-3, with D possibly TRBD2 on 5 matching bases. Trimming pared 3 bases from V and 2 bases from J, leaving 12 bases between. The CDR3 consists of 15 residues. The CDR3 DNA reads as TGTGCCAGCAGTTTTGGAGCGGAGAACACAGATACGCAGTATTTT. Translating it yields CASSFGAENTDTQYF.

This clonotype was detected only a few times. The rearrangement uses TRBV12-3 or TRBV12-4 and TRBJ2-1; the match to TRBD2 covers 9 bases. Losses at the gene ends were 2 bases for V and 3 bases for J; bases not matched to a gene: 2. The CDR3 loop spans 15 amino acids. The CDR3: CASSLMTSGYNEQFF. CDR3 bases: TGTGCCAGCAGTTTAATGACTAGCGGCTACAATGAGCAGTTCTTC.

The chain joins TRBV5-6 to TRBJ2-1; weak D call: TRBD1 (7 bases). Trimming shortened V by 4 bases and J by 0 bases, and 11 bases separated the two germline ends. The CDR3 has 15 amino acids. Germline values: CDR1 SGHDT, CDR2 YYEEEE. Written as DNA, the CDR3 is TGTGCCAGCAGCGGGGGGACAGTCTCCTACAATGAGCAGTTCTTC. Translated: CASSGGTVSYNEQFF.

The chain uses TRBV24-1 and TRBJ2-3; 10 bases fit TRBD2. Germline CDR1 and CDR2: KGHDR and SFDVKD. The CDR3 has 15 amino acids. Losses at the gene ends were 4 bases for V and 0 bases for J; bases not matched to a gene: 0. CDR3 region: CATSETSGSTDTQYF. CDR3 DNA sequence: TGTGCCACCAGTGAGACTAGCGGGAGCACAGATACGCAGTATTTT.